Listed below are T cell receptor beta chains from one sample, sequenced in a study of glioma-infiltrating T cells after dendritic cell vaccination. Assay: immunoSEQ multiplex PCR; the TCRdb copy retains only in-frame clones and omits some. The profile shows around 89,000 clones, around 86% of them singletons. This specimen consisted of blood, obtained before dendritic cell vaccination. These receptors were obtained from a human donor with glioblastoma. The CDR3 runs from the conserved cysteine through the conserved F or W. D genes are given only for firm matches. For some rows the clone size is stated as once, few or many, or as a class when expanded; others skip it.

cdr3_nt: TGTGCCAGCAGCCAAAGACAGGAGACCCAGTACTTC
cdr3_aa: CASSQRQETQYF
clone_size: -
d_call: -
j_call: TRBJ2-5
v_call: TRBV5-4

cdr3_nt: TGTGCCAGCAGCTTGGCTGGAGATCAGCCCCAGCATTTT
cdr3_aa: CASSLAGDQPQHF
clone_size: -
d_call: -
j_call: TRBJ1-5
v_call: TRBV5-4

cdr3_nt: TGTGCCAGCTCACCCGGGGTCAACACCGGGGAGCTGTTTTTT
cdr3_aa: CASSPGVNTGELFF
clone_size: -
d_call: -
j_call: TRBJ2-2
v_call: TRBV18

cdr3_nt: TGTGCCAGCTCACAATTCGGGACACTCAGTTATGGCTACACCTTC
cdr3_aa: CASSQFGTLSYGYTF
clone_size: -
d_call: -
j_call: TRBJ1-2
v_call: TRBV18

cdr3_nt: TGTGCCAGCAGCACCTTATGCGGGACAGGGAGTCAGCCCCAGCATTTT
cdr3_aa: CASSTLCGTGSQPQHF
clone_size: -
d_call: -
j_call: TRBJ1-5
v_call: TRBV21-1

cdr3_nt: TGTGCCTGGAGTGGACCTTCGGCGGGAGGAGGGGATACGCAGTATTTT
cdr3_aa: CAWSGPSAGGGDTQYF
clone_size: few
d_call: TRBD2
j_call: TRBJ2-3
v_call: TRBV30

cdr3_nt: TGCGCCAGCCAACTTACAGGGGCCAGGTCCGGGGAGCTGTTTTTT
cdr3_aa: CASQLTGARSGELFF
clone_size: -
d_call: TRBD1
j_call: TRBJ2-2
v_call: TRBV5-1

cdr3_nt: TGTGCCAGCGGAAGGGGGCAGCCCCCCTACGAGCAGTACTTC
cdr3_aa: CASGRGQPPYEQYF
clone_size: -
d_call: TRBD1
j_call: TRBJ2-7
v_call: TRBV13

cdr3_nt: TGTGCCAGCAGCTTAACGGCGGGCACTGAAGCTTTCTTT
cdr3_aa: CASSLTAGTEAFF
clone_size: -
d_call: -
j_call: TRBJ1-1
v_call: TRBV7-7

cdr3_nt: TGCGCCAGCAGCCAATATGCAGGACAGGGGGTCGAACAGTACTTC
cdr3_aa: CASSQYAGQGVEQYF
clone_size: -
d_call: TRBD1
j_call: TRBJ2-7
v_call: TRBV4-1

cdr3_nt: TGCACCAGCAGCCGAGACTCCGGGACAGAGAACACCGGGGAGCTGTTTTTT
cdr3_aa: CTSSRDSGTENTGELFF
clone_size: -
d_call: -
j_call: TRBJ2-2
v_call: TRBV1

cdr3_nt: TGTGCCAGCAGTCCCGGGAAGCCAGATACGCAGTATTTT
cdr3_aa: CASSPGKPDTQYF
clone_size: -
d_call: -
j_call: TRBJ2-3
v_call: TRBV6-5

cdr3_nt: TGTGCCAGCAGCCCGACTGCCGGGACTAGCGGAAACTACGAGCAGTACTTC
cdr3_aa: CASSPTAGTSGNYEQYF
clone_size: -
d_call: TRBD2
j_call: TRBJ2-7
v_call: TRBV4-2

cdr3_nt: TGTGCCAGCAGCCAAGGGACTAGCGGGAGATACGAGCAGTACTTC
cdr3_aa: CASSQGTSGRYEQYF
clone_size: -
d_call: TRBD2
j_call: TRBJ2-7
v_call: TRBV5-4

cdr3_nt: TGTGCCAGCAGTTACCCAGAAAATAACTATGGCTACACCTTC
cdr3_aa: CASSYPENNYGYTF
clone_size: -
d_call: -
j_call: TRBJ1-2
v_call: TRBV6-5

cdr3_nt: TGCGCCAGCAGCCCCGACATCGAGAACACCGGGGAGCTGTTTTTT
cdr3_aa: CASSPDIENTGELFF
clone_size: -
d_call: -
j_call: TRBJ2-2
v_call: TRBV4-3

cdr3_nt: TGCGCCAGCAGCCAAGTTGAGTCAGGGAATCAGCCCCAGCATTTT
cdr3_aa: CASSQVESGNQPQHF
clone_size: -
d_call: -
j_call: TRBJ1-5
v_call: TRBV4-1

cdr3_nt: TGCGCCAGCAGCCAAGATCCGGGGACTGTGGCTCAGCCCCAGCATTTT
cdr3_aa: CASSQDPGTVAQPQHF
clone_size: -
d_call: -
j_call: TRBJ1-5
v_call: TRBV4-1

cdr3_nt: TGTGCCACCAGCCTAACGCCAGGGAATAGCAATCAGCCCCAGCATTTT
cdr3_aa: CATSLTPGNSNQPQHF
clone_size: -
d_call: -
j_call: TRBJ1-5
v_call: TRBV15

cdr3_nt: TGCGCCAGCAGCCAGACGGGGAGAAGGGACACTGAAGCTTTCTTT
cdr3_aa: CASSQTGRRDTEAFF
clone_size: -
d_call: -
j_call: TRBJ1-1
v_call: TRBV5-1